This T cell receptor (beta chain) was retrieved from a study of OX40 agonist ivuxolimab in advanced cancers. In the study overall: The costimulatory receptor OX40 (CD134) was targeted by ivuxolimab, a fully human IgG2 agonistic monoclonal antibody. Patients were allowed to have had prior anti-PD-1, anti-PD-L1 or anti-CTLA-4 therapy, and roughly two fifths of the dose-escalation patients had been treated with checkpoint inhibitors. The paper reports the monotherapy dose-escalation portion (N ≈ 50 patients) of the phase I ivuxolimab trial. Three dose-escalation patients achieved partial responses, one with hepatocellular carcinoma and two with cutaneous melanoma. The dose-escalation cohort was approximately 83% male with a mean age of approximately 60 years, ranging from about 20 to 85. Among the 50 to 55 dose-escalation patients, around 20 had hepatocellular carcinoma, approximately 15 melanoma, 9 renal cell carcinoma and 9 head and neck cancer. Intravenous ivuxolimab was administered to patients every 2 weeks at six dose levels: 0.01, 0.1, 0.3, 1.5, 3 and 10 mg/kg. Peripheral TCRbeta sequencing aimed to test whether ivuxolimab altered TCR sequence diversity and caused clonal T-cell expansion. Summary of the overall study and its limitations: Low levels of normalized T-cell clonal expansion were also seen in some patients who did not respond. Partial responders in the 0.1-3.0 mg/kg groups had among the lowest normalized peripheral clonal expansion, especially among CD8+ T cells. After ivuxolimab, more expanded clones were found on average in CD8+ T cells than in CD4+ T cells. Clonal expansion of both CD4+ and CD8+ blood T cells was observed from baseline to week 6 at doses 0.1 to 3.0 mg/kg. Antigen specificity was not determined for the clonally expanded peripheral T cells.

As regards this clone: Its antigen has not been determined. Base qualities are missing; no much larger clone stands one base away.

The trial excluded patients who had a history of autoimmune disease or who were on systemic immunosuppression. Peripheral blood for TCR sequencing was drawn from every dose cohort at baseline, at cycle 4 day 1 and at cycle 7 day 1. Samples were obtained from an open-label, multicenter, first-in-human phase I dose-escalation trial of ivuxolimab. The trial enrolled adults with locally advanced or metastatic head and neck squamous cell, hepatocellular, melanoma or renal cell carcinoma. CD4+ and CD8+ T cells were sorted separately from peripheral blood before TCR sequencing. The germline V gene encodes CDR1 MNHNY and CDR2 SVGAGI (reference sequence). Including the terminal cysteine and phenylalanine, the CDR3 comprises 14 residues. The sequence is cut down to CDR3 DNA, 42 bases in frame from base 1. The V end gives up 6 bases and the J end 2 bases, leaving 6 bases in the junction not matched to a gene.

For sequencing of the TCRbeta CDR3 region, genomic DNA was extracted from the sorted cells. The immunoSEQ Assay was used for sequencing of TCRbeta CDR3 regions. TCRdb carries this immuneACCESS record with in-frame sequences only. Its versions omit some clonotypes, under half of them owing to an unresolved V gene in the studies checked, with the rest unexplained. The sample table holds around 70,000 clones, of which roughly 88% were seen once. The ten largest clonotypes hold 0.9% to 1.4% of the sample. The sequence derives from an adult with an advanced solid tumor such as melanoma, head and neck, liver or kidney cancer. Recombination joined TRBV6-6 with TRBJ2-7, and TRBD1 aligns with 8 junction nucleotides. This material consisted of CD4+ or CD8+ T cells sorted from blood, taken in a trial of the OX40 agonist ivuxolimab. The CDR3 region: CASSLTGDPYEQYF. At the DNA level, the sequence is TGTGCCAGCAGCCTGACAGGGGACCCCTACGAGCAGTACTTC.